This T cell receptor (beta chain) was sequenced in a study of T cell changes during pregnancy in multiple sclerosis. Assay: immunoSEQ multiplex PCR; the TCRdb copy retains only in-frame clones and omits some. The table lists about 92,000 clones, roughly 92% of them singletons, with over 2% in the top ten. This clone showed up just a few times. This clonotype was sampled from a female donor with multiple sclerosis, enrolled in a pregnancy study. The sequences come from peripheral blood, collected in the first trimester of pregnancy.

CDR3 nucleotides: TGTGCCAGCAGTCCCAGCGGGAGTCTCTACGAGCAGTACTTC. It yields the protein CASSPSGSLYEQYF. The rearrangement uses TRBV6-5 and TRBJ2-7, with 8 positions matching TRBD2. The junction had 6 bases not matched to a gene; V was cut back by 5 bases and J by 3 bases. CDR1 is MNHEY, CDR2 SVGAGI, per germline. The CDR3 consists of 14 residues.